The entry below describes one TCR beta chain. The entry originates in a study of blood T cell repertoires in COVID-19. Original methodology: Estimation of nucleated cell counts relied on the amplification of reference gene primers. Profiled with immunoSEQ multiplex PCR; TCRdb holds only in-frame clones, not every one. V, J and clone size are taken as reported in that table, and D and trimming were inferred from the DNA itself. Of some 120,000 clones in the sample, approximately 77% are singletons; the top ten hold about a fifth. With 2 bases removed from V and 0 bases from J, the gap between germline ends came to 6 bases. CDR1 is SGDLS and CDR2 is YYNGEE in the germline V gene. The CDR3 totals 14 residues.

The sequenced material came from peripheral blood. The chain is built from TRBV9 and TRBJ1-3; D call uncertain. This clonotype originated in a man older than 75 with acute or convalescent COVID-19. Here the CDR3 reads CASSVESSGNTIYF. CDR3 DNA sequence: TGTGCCAGCAGCGTTGAGAGCTCTGGAAACACCATATATTTT.